Below are 14 T cell receptor beta chains sequenced from a single sample in a study of blood T cell repertoires in COVID-19. The protocol was immunoSEQ multiplex PCR, while the TCRdb copy is restricted to in-frame clones and leaves out a portion. The table includes fewer than 90,000 clones, approximately 86% detected once. Sequencing was performed on peripheral blood. The receptors derive from a man between 50 and 59 years old with active or convalescent COVID-19.

The rearrangement joins TRBV19 to TRBJ2-1, with 13 bases aligning to TRBD2. CDR3 length: 17 residues. Germline V gene sequence: CDR1 LNHDA, CDR2 SQIVND (reference sequence). After removal of 6 bases from V and 7 bases from J, the junction contained 12 bases not matched to a gene. This chain's CDR3 is CASSRTSGGTYGNEQFF. The DNA for the CDR3 is TGTGCCAGTAGCCGGACTAGCGGGGGAACTTATGGGAATGAGCAGTTCTTC.

The gene calls are TRBV27 and TRBJ1-1, with TRBD1 identical over 9 bases. Looked up from germline, CDR1 is MNHEY and CDR2 is SMNVEV (reference sequence). V shed 3 bases, J shed 4 bases, and the junction held 9 bases outside the gene matches. CDR3 length: 16 residues. DNA for the CDR3: TGTGCCAGCAGTTTTACAGGGGGCGGGCGGGGCACTGAAGCTTTCTTT. This gives the protein CASSFTGGGRGTEAFF.

The CDR3 is CASSTSSGGHYQETQYF. CDR3 nucleotide sequence: TGTGCCAGCAGCACATCCAGCGGGGGCCATTACCAAGAGACCCAGTACTTC. The chain couples TRBV3-1 (or the pseudogene TRBV3-2) to TRBJ2-5; 8 bases are a match to TRBD2. CDR1 is LGHDT and CDR2 is YNNKEL in the germline V gene (reference sequence). V lost 5 bases to trimming and J lost 0 bases; unmatched junction nucleotides: 11. This CDR3 spans 17 amino acids.

The V and J genes are TRBV15 and TRBJ2-7; 9 positions agree with TRBD1. The V and J ends lost 1 base and 5 bases, in that order; junction bases with no gene match: 6. Germline V CDR1 and CDR2: LNHNV, YYDKDF (reference sequence). This CDR3 is 15 amino acids long. As DNA, the CDR3 is TGTGCCACCAGCAGAGGAGGGGACAGGGTGGACGAGCAGTACTTC. Encoded protein: CATSRGGDRVDEQYF.

The chain carries TRBV24-1 and TRBJ2-5; 8 bases agree with TRBD1. V lost 2 bases, J lost 9 bases, and 7 bases stayed unmatched. CDR1 and CDR2 from the germline V gene are KGHDR and SFDVKD. This CDR3 is 14 amino acids long. The DNA for the CDR3 is TGTGCCACCAGTGATTGGGGACAGGTTGAGGCCCAGTACTTC. This translates into CATSDWGQVEAQYF.

V is TRBV4-3 and J is TRBJ1-6; D is unclear. Trimming took off 0 bases at V and 14 bases at J, with 11 bases between the two ends. The CDR3 length is 13 residues. Germline V lookup: CDR1 LGHNA, CDR2 YSLEER. CDR3 sequence reads: CASSQDRKRALHF. The CDR3 bases are TGCGCCAGCAGCCAAGATAGGAAACGGGCCCTCCACTTT.

This chain uses TRBV19 with TRBJ2-3; possible D gene TRBD2, 6 bases. Germline CDR1 LNHDA, CDR2 SQIVND (reference sequence). The CDR3 is made up of 13 amino acids. Trimming stripped 1 base from V and 6 bases from J, with 8 bases between. The chain's CDR3 is CASSIAGRDTQYF. The CDR3 DNA is TGTGCCAGTAGTATAGCGGGGAGGGATACGCAGTATTTT.

The chain employs TRBV11-3 and TRBJ2-6, with D perhaps matching TRBD1 (6 bases). CDR3 length equals 15 residues. Trimming removed 5 bases from V and 3 bases from J, with 11 bases in between. Germline V gene sequence: CDR1 SGHNT, CDR2 YENEEA. CDR3 loop: CASSADRGGANVLTF. The CDR3 nucleotides are TGTGCCAGCAGCGCGGACAGAGGTGGGGCCAACGTCCTGACTTTC.

The gene calls are TRBV29-1 and TRBJ1-4, with a weak D call TRBD1 (5 bases). The CDR3 is 16 amino acids. Germline V lookup: CDR1 SQVTM, CDR2 ANQGSEA. V was trimmed by 5 bases and J by 7 bases, leaving 23 bases between them. This CDR3 reads CSVPGSLTGGIEKLFF. The CDR3 DNA reads as TGCAGCGTTCCTGGGTCCCTAACCGGGGGAATTGAAAAACTGTTTTTT.

This clone was picked up one time. The chain has TRBV28 and TRBJ2-7; D might be TRBD2 (6 bases). Germline lookup yields CDR1 MDHEN and CDR2 SYDVKM. V lost 5 bases, J lost 3 bases, and 17 bases lay in between. This CDR3 comprises 15 residues. This CDR3 reads CASSATGTGHYEQYF. CDR3 nucleotides: TGTGCCAGCAGTGCGACCGGGACTGGACACTACGAGCAGTACTTC. The full variable domain, its missing parts supplied by reference TRBV28 and TRBJ2-7, is DVKVTQSSRYLVKRTGEKVFLECVQDMDHENMFWYRQDPGLGLRLIYFSYDVKMKEKGDIPEGYSVSREKKERFSLILESASTNQTSMYLCASSATGTGHYEQYFGPGTRLTVT.

The CDR3 DNA reads as TGTGCCAGCAGTTTACGTCAGGGGGCGTCGAAGACCCAGTACTTC. This codes for CASSLRQGASKTQYF. The rearrangement uses TRBV28 and TRBJ2-5, with TRBD1 matching over 8 bases. Per germline, CDR1 MDHEN and CDR2 SYDVKM. The V and J ends lost 2 bases and 6 bases, in that order; junction bases with no gene match: 8. This CDR3 has 15 residues.

The chain employs TRBV7-6 and TRBJ2-2; 10 bases fit TRBD1. The V gene's germline CDR1 is SGHVS and CDR2 FNYEAQ. There are 15 residues in the CDR3. Trimming took 5 bases from V and 9 from J; bases not matched to a gene: 9. CDR3 nucleotide sequence: TGTGCCAGCAGCCGTACGGGACAGGGGATTTGGGAGCTGTTTTTT. As protein: CASSRTGQGIWELFF.

The chain recombines TRBV7-9 with TRBJ1-5, with a tentative D call TRBD1 (5 bases). This CDR3 region has 13 residues. Germline CDR1 and CDR2: SEHNR and FQNEAQ (reference sequence). V gave up 2 bases and J gave up 5 bases, with 7 bases separating them. For the CDR3, the DNA is TGTGCCAGCAGCTTACGGGGGGATCAGCCCCAGCATTTT. Translated: CASSLRGDQPQHF.

The rearrangement uses TRBV18 and TRBJ2-2, with D possibly matching TRBD1 (6 bases). The CDR3 runs to 14 residues. Germline V CDR1 and CDR2: KGHSH, LQKENI. Trimming stripped 2 bases from V and 4 bases from J, with 8 bases between. The DNA for the CDR3 is TGTGCCAGCTCACCAACAGGGCGCACCGGGGAGCTGTTTTTT. Translated, it gives CASSPTGRTGELFF.